This note documents a single T cell receptor beta chain sequence. Its antigen is not known. The data were obtained in a study of CD8 T cells in Susac syndrome. Notes on the study in general: The relatively small number of individuals in the TCR sequencing and HLA analysis was acknowledged by the study.

Germline CDR1 SNHLY, CDR2 FYNNEI. V shed 3 bases, J shed 5 bases, and the junction held 3 bases outside the gene matches. The CDR3 totals 14 residues. Sequencing of TCR beta was performed on blood CD8+ T cells and on blood CD4+ T cells. Negative isolation yielded the CD8+ and CD4+ T cells, while FACS enriched the TEMRA cells. Random hexamers were used to reverse transcribe an amount of about 0.5 to 1 ug RNA. Amplification of TCR beta CDR3 spanned 54 Vbeta and 13 Jbeta via immunoSEQ multiplex PCR. TCRdb reanalysed the immunoSEQ multiplex PCR reads using MiXCR and keeps one entry per CDR3 protein. The table records under 200,000 distinct CDR3 sequences, about 95% of them present only once.

Material: CD4+ T cells from PBMCs. The clonotype originates from a human donor in good health. The chain carries TRBV2 and TRBJ2-2; the match to TRBD1 covers 7 bases. The CDR3 DNA is TGTGCCAGCAGTGATGGCAGGGGGACCGGGGAGCTGTTTTTT. Translated: CASSDGRGTGELFF.